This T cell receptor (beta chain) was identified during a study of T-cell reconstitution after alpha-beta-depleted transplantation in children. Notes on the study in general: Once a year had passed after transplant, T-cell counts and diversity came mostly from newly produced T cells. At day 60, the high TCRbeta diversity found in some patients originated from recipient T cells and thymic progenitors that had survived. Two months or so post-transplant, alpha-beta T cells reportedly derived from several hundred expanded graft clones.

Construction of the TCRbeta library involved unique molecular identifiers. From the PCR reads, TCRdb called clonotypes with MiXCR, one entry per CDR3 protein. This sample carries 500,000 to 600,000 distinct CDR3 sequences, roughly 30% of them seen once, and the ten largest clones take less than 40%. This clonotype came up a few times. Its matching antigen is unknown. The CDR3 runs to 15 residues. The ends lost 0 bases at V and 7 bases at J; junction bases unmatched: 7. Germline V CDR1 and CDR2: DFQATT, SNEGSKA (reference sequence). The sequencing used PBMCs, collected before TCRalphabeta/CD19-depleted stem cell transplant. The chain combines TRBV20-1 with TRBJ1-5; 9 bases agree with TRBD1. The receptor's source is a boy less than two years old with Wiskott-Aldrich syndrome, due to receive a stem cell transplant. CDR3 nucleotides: TGCAGTGCTAGAGATCCGGACAGGGGAAGGCAGCCCCAGCATTTT. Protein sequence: CSARDPDRGRQPQHF.